These T cell receptor beta chains were read from a single sample in a study of cytomegalovirus exposure and HLA in healthy donors. The protocol was immunoSEQ multiplex PCR, while the TCRdb copy is restricted to in-frame clones and leaves out a portion. The sample holds 110,000 to 150,000 clones; about four fifths are singletons and the top ten take about 5%. Material for sequencing was PBMCs. Receptors were obtained from a man between 35 and 55 years old in good health and CMV-seronegative. The CDR3 runs from the conserved cysteine through the conserved F or W. Fields, in order: CDR3 DNA, CDR3 protein, V gene, D gene, J gene, clone size. The D gene is left open where the match is weak. A row's size may be missing; if present it is once, few, many or a size class.

CDR3nt: TGTGCCAGCAGCCTAAGGGGTTCCTACGAGCAGTACTTC
CDR3aa: CASSLRGSYEQYF
v_gene: TRBV13
d_gene: -
j_gene: TRBJ2-7
abundance: -

CDR3nt: TGTGCCAGCTCTCAAAGGACAGGGGTTGGCAATCAGCCCCAGCATTTT
CDR3aa: CASSQRTGVGNQPQHF
v_gene: TRBV18
d_gene: TRBD1
j_gene: TRBJ1-5
abundance: -

CDR3nt: TGTGCCAGCAGTGTTGTTTCCTACGAGCAGTACTTC
CDR3aa: CASSVVSYEQYF
v_gene: TRBV28
d_gene: -
j_gene: TRBJ2-7
abundance: -

CDR3nt: TGTGCCAGCAGCTTGGCGGGACAGATTAATGAAAAACTGTTTTTT
CDR3aa: CASSLAGQINEKLFF
v_gene: TRBV7-6
d_gene: TRBD1
j_gene: TRBJ1-4
abundance: -

CDR3nt: TGTGCCAGCAGCTCGGGACTAGCGGGGGTCTACGAGCAGTACTTC
CDR3aa: CASSSGLAGVYEQYF
v_gene: TRBV11-2
d_gene: TRBD2
j_gene: TRBJ2-7
abundance: -

CDR3nt: TGTGCCATCAGTGAGACGGCCTCAGGGGGGTACGAGCAGTACTTC
CDR3aa: CAISETASGGYEQYF
v_gene: TRBV10-3
d_gene: -
j_gene: TRBJ2-7
abundance: -

CDR3nt: TGTGCCAGCAGCCAATTGGCGGGGGCCCCGGGGTATGAGCAGTTCTTC
CDR3aa: CASSQLAGAPGYEQFF
v_gene: TRBV14
d_gene: -
j_gene: TRBJ2-1
abundance: -

CDR3nt: TGTGCCTGGAGTCTACAGGGTATTGGGCCCCAGCATTTT
CDR3aa: CAWSLQGIGPQHF
v_gene: TRBV30
d_gene: -
j_gene: TRBJ1-5
abundance: -

CDR3nt: TGTGCCAGCAGCGTAGGGACAGGCAGCAATGAGCAGTTCTTC
CDR3aa: CASSVGTGSNEQFF
v_gene: TRBV9
d_gene: TRBD1
j_gene: TRBJ2-1
abundance: -

CDR3nt: TGTGCCAGCAGTGAAACTCGCCTAGGGACAACGAACACCGGGGAGCTGTTTTTT
CDR3aa: CASSETRLGTTNTGELFF
v_gene: TRBV2
d_gene: -
j_gene: TRBJ2-2
abundance: few

CDR3nt: TGCGCCAGCAGCTGGTCCCATGGGGGGAAGGACACTGAAGCTTTCTTT
CDR3aa: CASSWSHGGKDTEAFF
v_gene: TRBV5-1
d_gene: -
j_gene: TRBJ1-1
abundance: few

CDR3nt: TGCGCCAGCAGCTCCGGGACAGGGAACACCGGGGAGCTGTTTTTT
CDR3aa: CASSSGTGNTGELFF
v_gene: TRBV5-1
d_gene: TRBD1
j_gene: TRBJ2-2
abundance: -

CDR3nt: TGTGCCAGCAGTTACTCTACTCGGGGGGCCACTGAAGCTTTCTTT
CDR3aa: CASSYSTRGATEAFF
v_gene: TRBV6-5
d_gene: -
j_gene: TRBJ1-1
abundance: once

CDR3nt: TGTGCCAGCAGCCCAAAGGACAGGGTTACGGGTGGGCAGTATTTT
CDR3aa: CASSPKDRVTGGQYF
v_gene: TRBV14
d_gene: TRBD1
j_gene: TRBJ2-3
abundance: once

CDR3nt: TGTGCCAGCAGCCAAACTACTTACGAGCAGTACTTC
CDR3aa: CASSQTTYEQYF
v_gene: TRBV14
d_gene: -
j_gene: TRBJ2-7
abundance: -

CDR3nt: TGCAGCGTTGAGACAATCAATGAGCAGTTCTTC
CDR3aa: CSVETINEQFF
v_gene: TRBV29-1
d_gene: -
j_gene: TRBJ2-1
abundance: -

CDR3nt: TGTGCCAGCAGTTACTCGAAGCAAACAGGGCGGCAAGCTTTCTTT
CDR3aa: CASSYSKQTGRQAFF
v_gene: TRBV6-5
d_gene: -
j_gene: TRBJ1-1
abundance: few

CDR3nt: TGTGCCAGCAGCTTGGGCGGCAGGGAAGCGAGCTATGGCTACACCTTC
CDR3aa: CASSLGGREASYGYTF
v_gene: TRBV5-6
d_gene: -
j_gene: TRBJ1-2
abundance: -

CDR3nt: TGTGCCAGCAGCTCAAATCAGGGGGCGGCATATGGCTACACCTTC
CDR3aa: CASSSNQGAAYGYTF
v_gene: TRBV27
d_gene: TRBD1
j_gene: TRBJ1-2
abundance: few

CDR3nt: TGTGCCTGGAGTCGTCTCCTCTACGAGCAGTACTTC
CDR3aa: CAWSRLLYEQYF
v_gene: TRBV30
d_gene: -
j_gene: TRBJ2-7
abundance: -

CDR3nt: TGTGCCAGCAGTGGGCCACACAGGGGTGGCTACACCTTC
CDR3aa: CASSGPHRGGYTF
v_gene: TRBV25-1
d_gene: TRBD1
j_gene: TRBJ1-2
abundance: -

CDR3nt: TGTGCCAGCAGTGAAACAGGGGGCGCATTCATTGAAGCTTTCTTT
CDR3aa: CASSETGGAFIEAFF
v_gene: TRBV25-1
d_gene: TRBD1
j_gene: TRBJ1-1
abundance: -

CDR3nt: TGTGCCAGCAGCCCTAACAGGGCTAACTATGGCTACACCTTC
CDR3aa: CASSPNRANYGYTF
v_gene: TRBV5-4
d_gene: -
j_gene: TRBJ1-2
abundance: few

CDR3nt: TGTGCCAGCAGCCCTAGGCTGGGACAGAACACTGAAGCTTTCTTT
CDR3aa: CASSPRLGQNTEAFF
v_gene: TRBV7-2
d_gene: -
j_gene: TRBJ1-1
abundance: -

CDR3nt: TGTGCCAGCAGTTACTTCTCCGACAACTCTGGAAACACCATATATTTT
CDR3aa: CASSYFSDNSGNTIYF
v_gene: TRBV6-5
d_gene: -
j_gene: TRBJ1-3
abundance: few

CDR3nt: TGCGCCAGCAGCCAACCGGGACAGGGAACCGGGGAGCTGTTTTTT
CDR3aa: CASSQPGQGTGELFF
v_gene: TRBV4-3
d_gene: TRBD1
j_gene: TRBJ2-2
abundance: -

CDR3nt: TGTGCCAGTAGTTGGGACAGAAACTATGGCTACACCTTC
CDR3aa: CASSWDRNYGYTF
v_gene: TRBV19
d_gene: TRBD1
j_gene: TRBJ1-2
abundance: -

CDR3nt: TGCGCCAGCAGCCCCAGCAGGGCAGGAATAGCGAACACTGAAGCTTTCTTT
CDR3aa: CASSPSRAGIANTEAFF
v_gene: TRBV4-3
d_gene: -
j_gene: TRBJ1-1
abundance: few

CDR3nt: TGTGCCTGGAGGGCTGACCCTCGGCGGGACACTGAAGCTTTCTTT
CDR3aa: CAWRADPRRDTEAFF
v_gene: TRBV30
d_gene: -
j_gene: TRBJ1-1
abundance: -

CDR3nt: TGTGCCAGCAGAGGGGGGGGCAGAGGCAATCAGCCCCAGCATTTT
CDR3aa: CASRGGGRGNQPQHF
v_gene: TRBV2
d_gene: -
j_gene: TRBJ1-5
abundance: -